This TCR beta chain was retrieved from a study of blood T cell repertoires in COVID-19. The V and J ends lost 3 bases and 2 bases, in that order; junction bases with no gene match: 9. Germline V gene data show CDR1 as LNHDA and CDR2 as SQIVND (reference sequence). This CDR3 contains 19 residues. Those enrolled in Seattle joined during active infection and were followed longitudinally afterward. Produced via immunoSEQ multiplex PCR; TCRdb's table is partial and in-frame only. The table has some 220,000 clones, around 85% seen once; the top ten hold roughly 5%. The sequence was obtained from a man aged 50-60 years with COVID-19, enrolled during active disease. The J gene is TRBJ2-2, the V gene TRBV19; 13 bases match TRBD2. Material: peripheral blood. This chain's CDR3 is CASSMERWTSGGNTGELFF. Here the CDR3 DNA reads TGTGCCAGTAGTATGGAGAGGTGGACTAGCGGGGGTAACACCGGGGAGCTGTTTTTT. Filled out from reference TRBV19 and TRBJ2-2, the complete variable domain reads DGGITQSPKYLFRKEGQNVTLSCEQNLNHDAMYWYRQDPGQGLRLIYYSQIVNDFQKGDIAEGYSVSREKKESFPLTVTSAQKNPTAFYLCASSMERWTSGGNTGELFFGEGSRLTVL.